This entry is about one TCR beta chain. In the authors' workflow: By means of reference gene primer amplification, nucleated cell counts were estimated. TCRdb's copy holds only in-frame clones and misses some; the assay was immunoSEQ multiplex PCR. The D gene and trimming were derived from the DNA, and the V and J assignments and clone size from that table. The repertoire holds about 230,000 clones, 83% seen once, with approximately 2.5% in the top ten. This entry is derived from a study of blood T cell repertoires in COVID-19. For the study at large: Researchers got acute and convalescent COVID-19 samples from the United States, Italy and Spain. PBMCs, B-cell-depleted T cells, or T cells were the source of the cDNA or gDNA that made up the material.

CDR3 size: 15 residues. Germline loops: CDR1 SGHTA, CDR2 FQGNSA. V shed 6 bases and J 0 bases; nucleotides not matched to a gene: 5. The sequence derives from a woman aged 70-85 years with active or convalescent COVID-19. This rearrangement joins TRBV7-2 to TRBJ2-3; TRBD2 aligns across 8 bases. The sample taken for sequencing was peripheral blood. DNA of the CDR3: TGTGCCAGCAGACGGACGGGGGGGAGCACAGATACGCAGTATTTT. It specifies CASRRTGGSTDTQYF.